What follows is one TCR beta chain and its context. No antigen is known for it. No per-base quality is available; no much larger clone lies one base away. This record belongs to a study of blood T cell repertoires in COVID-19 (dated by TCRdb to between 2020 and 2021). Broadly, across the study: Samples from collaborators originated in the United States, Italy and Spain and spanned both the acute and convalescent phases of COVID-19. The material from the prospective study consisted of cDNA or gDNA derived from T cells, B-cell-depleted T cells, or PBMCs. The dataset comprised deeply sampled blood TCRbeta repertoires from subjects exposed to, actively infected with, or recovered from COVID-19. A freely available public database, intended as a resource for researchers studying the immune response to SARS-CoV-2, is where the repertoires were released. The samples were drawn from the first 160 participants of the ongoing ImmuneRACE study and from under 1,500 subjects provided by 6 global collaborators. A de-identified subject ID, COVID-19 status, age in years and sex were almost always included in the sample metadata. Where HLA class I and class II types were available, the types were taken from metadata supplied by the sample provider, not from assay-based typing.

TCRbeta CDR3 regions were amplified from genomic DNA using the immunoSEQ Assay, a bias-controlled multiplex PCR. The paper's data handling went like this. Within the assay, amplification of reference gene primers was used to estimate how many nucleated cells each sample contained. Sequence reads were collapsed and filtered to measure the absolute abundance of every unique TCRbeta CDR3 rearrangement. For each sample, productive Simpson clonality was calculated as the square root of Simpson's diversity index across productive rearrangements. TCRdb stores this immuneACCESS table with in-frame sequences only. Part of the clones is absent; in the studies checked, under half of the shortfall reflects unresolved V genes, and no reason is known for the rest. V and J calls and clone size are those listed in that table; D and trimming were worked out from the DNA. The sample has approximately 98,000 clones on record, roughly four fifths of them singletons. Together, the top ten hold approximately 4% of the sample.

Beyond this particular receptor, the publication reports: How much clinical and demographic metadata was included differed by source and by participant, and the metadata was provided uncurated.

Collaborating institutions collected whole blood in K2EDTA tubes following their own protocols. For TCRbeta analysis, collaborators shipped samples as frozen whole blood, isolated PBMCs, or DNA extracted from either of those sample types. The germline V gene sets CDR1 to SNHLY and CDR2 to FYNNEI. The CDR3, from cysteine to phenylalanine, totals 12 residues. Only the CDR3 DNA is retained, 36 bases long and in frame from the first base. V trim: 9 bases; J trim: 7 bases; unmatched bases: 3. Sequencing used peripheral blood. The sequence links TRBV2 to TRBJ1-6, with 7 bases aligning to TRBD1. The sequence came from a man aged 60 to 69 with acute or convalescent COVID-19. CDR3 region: CARGQQNSPLHF. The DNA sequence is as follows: TGTGCCAGGGGACAGCAAAATTCACCCCTCCACTTT.